This TCR beta chain emerged from a study of shared clonotypes between healthy human individuals (TCRdb year 2020). At the level of the whole study: The cohort comprised a couple of women and a few men aged 18 to 49 years. For each donor, CD4 naive and CD4 memory were each given three plates, CD8 naive was given two plates, and CD8 memory was given one plate. To increase sequencing depth and limit assay-specific biases, TCR repertoire library preparation and sequencing were carried out by different laboratories using diverse techniques. Between about 0.8 and 9 billion PBMCs per donor were obtained by leukapheresis. To estimate repertoire size and how much clonotype sharing occurs between individuals, the study deeply sequenced the blood TCR repertoires of several healthy adults.

A word on this clone: Its cognate antigen has yet to be identified. Base qualities were left out, and no much larger clone turns up one base away.

Overall results and qualifications from the work: Naive subsets generally had larger estimated clonotype richness than memory subsets did. The genetic and exposure-history diversity represented was limited by the small number of donors. Even with the large sequencing depth, rarefaction of the sorted-subset datasets indicated that sequencing was incomplete. Sampling was restricted to blood, and TCR repertoires in tissues likely differ from the TCR repertoires found in blood. Approximately 4.8% of naive CD4, 3.5% of naive CD8, 2.3% of memory CD4, and 0.35% to 0.5% of memory CD8 clonotypes were shared across several donors. Higher generation probabilities were observed for clonotypes shared by all four sorted-subset donors than for non-shared clonotypes. Based on pairwise subsampling, the degree of clonotype sharing among donors was expected to be affected by sequencing depth.

Using the deep immunoSEQ assay, multiplex PCR amplified TCR CDR3 regions from genomic DNA. Extracted genomic DNA from each cell subset was distributed evenly across all wells of several immunoSEQ 96-well plates, and each plate was treated as a replicate. For sorted subsets, each replicate PCR was loaded with 150 to 250 ng genomic DNA, equivalent to about 33,000 T cell genomes. Purified libraries were quantified with a Qubit 3.0 fluorometer, sized on a Bioanalyzer 2100, and re-quantified with the KAPA Library Quantification kit. A separate single-read 150-cycle Illumina NextSeq 550 flow cell was used to sequence each immunoSEQ 96-well plate. The published analysis was carried out like this. Because the immunoSEQ output held only junctional sequences and lacked quality scores, the filtering could not match the filtering applied to full-length reads. To assign V/J genes and CDR3, sequences were annotated using PyIR, a Python wrapper for IgBLAST v1.9, with IMGT germline references. Reads were filtered out if the reads had weak V/J assignments (E-value above 1e-6), no CDR3, stop codons, out-of-frame junctions, or ambiguous translated residues. V3J clonotypes were defined by identical inferred V gene, J gene, and CDR3 amino acid sequence. Percentage overlap between repertoires was computed as shared unique clonotypes divided by the size of the smaller repertoire. Richness of each repertoire was evaluated using RTK rarefaction, the Chao1 estimator, and Recon v2.1 estimates of unobserved clonotypes. OLGA was used to compute generation probabilities for all TCRbeta clonotypes that the gDNA method yielded from a handful of donors. As stored in TCRdb, this immuneACCESS dataset retains in-frame rearrangements with V and J assigned. A fraction of the clones does not appear; measured against another copy, unresolved V genes explain less than half of the discrepancy, and the remainder lacks a known reason. From that table come the V and J calls and clone size; the DNA was used to work out D and trimming. Across this sample there are fewer than 3 million clones, with around 93% seen only once. The leading ten clones occupy 0.37% of the sample.

The donors were healthy, HIV-negative adults who had no recently reported acute infections or vaccinations. Only Caucasian adults living in Nashville, Tennessee, USA were represented among the donors. CD4+ T cells were enriched by magnetic negative selection; naive cells were then positively selected on CD45RA, and the negative fraction formed the memory subset. After blood collection by leukapheresis, PBMCs were isolated using Ficoll-Histopaque density gradient centrifugation and then cryopreserved in the vapor phase of liquid nitrogen. Analytical flow cytometry was used to check the purity and quantity of every magnetically sorted T cell population. Genomic DNA was isolated from every sorted fraction and measured by UV absorbance on a Nanodrop 2000c. The clonotype originates from a man aged 18 to 30 in good health. Some clones in this sample may be carry-over from other donors' samples. The sequenced sample was naive CD4+ T cells from PBMCs. In light of the paper, this sample's cell subset or site label describes: CD45RA+ positively selected.

Here the CDR3 is given as CASSVAGFYNEQFF. The DNA is as follows: TGTGCCAGCAGCGTGGCGGGTTTTTACAATGAGCAGTTCTTC. The chain joins TRBV9 to TRBJ2-1, with a tentative D gene TRBD2 over 5 matching bases. From the cysteine through the phenylalanine, the CDR3 covers 14 amino acids. Left in the record is the CDR3 DNA by itself, 42 bases read in frame from the first base. The germline V gene yields SGDLS for CDR1 and YYNGEE for CDR2. The junction shows trimming of 2 bases on V and 4 bases on J, plus 10 bases between the germline ends.